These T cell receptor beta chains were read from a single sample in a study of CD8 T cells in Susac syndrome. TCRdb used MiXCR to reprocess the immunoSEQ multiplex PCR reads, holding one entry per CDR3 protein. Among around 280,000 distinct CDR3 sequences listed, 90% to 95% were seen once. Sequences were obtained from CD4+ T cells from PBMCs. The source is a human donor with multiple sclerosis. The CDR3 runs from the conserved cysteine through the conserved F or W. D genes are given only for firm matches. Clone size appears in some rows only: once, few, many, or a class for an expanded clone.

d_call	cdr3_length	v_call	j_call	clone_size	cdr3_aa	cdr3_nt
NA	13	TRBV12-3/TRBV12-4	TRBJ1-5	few	CASSLGLGQPQHF	TGTGCCAGCAGTTTAGGGTTGGGACAGCCCCAGCATTTT
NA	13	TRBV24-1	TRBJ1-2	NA	CATSRGLNYGYTF	TGTGCCACCAGTCGGGGCCTCAACTATGGCTACACCTTC
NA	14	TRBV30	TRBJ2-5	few	CAWSPGTYQETQYF	TGTGCCTGGAGCCCGGGGACTTACCAAGAGACCCAGTACTTC
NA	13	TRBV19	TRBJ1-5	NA	CAWTAGFHQPQHF	TGTGCATGGACAGCTGGGTTTCATCAGCCCCAGCATTTT
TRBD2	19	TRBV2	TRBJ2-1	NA	CASSEPRTSGGPSYNEQFF	TGTGCCAGCAGTGAACCGCGGACTAGCGGGGGGCCGTCTTACAATGAGCAGTTCTTC
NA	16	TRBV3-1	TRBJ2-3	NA	CASSPWGAASTDTQYF	TGTGCCAGCAGCCCTTGGGGGGCAGCTTCCACAGATACGCAGTATTTT
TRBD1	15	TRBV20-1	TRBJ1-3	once	CSARMDRAAGNTIYF	TGCAGTGCTAGGATGGACAGGGCAGCTGGAAACACCATATATTTT
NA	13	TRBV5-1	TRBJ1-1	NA	CASSLDSRTEAFF	TGCGCCAGCAGCTTAGACAGTCGGACTGAAGCTTTCTTT
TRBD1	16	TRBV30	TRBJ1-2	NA	CAWSVRGQGLRHGYTF	TGTGCCTGGAGTGTACGTGGACAGGGCCTTCGACATGGCTACACCTTC
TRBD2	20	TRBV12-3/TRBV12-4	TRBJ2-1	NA	CASRRRLAGGLPEIYNEQFF	TGTGCCAGCAGACGCAGACTAGCGGGGGGCCTCCCAGAAATCTACAATGAGCAGTTCTTC
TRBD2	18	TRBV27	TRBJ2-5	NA	CASSLSASGGAGQETQYF	TGTGCCAGCAGTTTATCGGCTAGCGGGGGGGCTGGCCAAGAGACCCAGTACTTC
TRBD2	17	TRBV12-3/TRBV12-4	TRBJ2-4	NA	CASSFDGRGRTKNIQYF	TGTGCCAGCAGTTTCGACGGGCGGGGGAGGACCAAAAACATTCAGTACTTC
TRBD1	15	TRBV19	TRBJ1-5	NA	CASSPDRDRYQPQHF	TGTGCCAGTAGTCCCGACCGGGACAGGTATCAGCCCCAGCATTTT
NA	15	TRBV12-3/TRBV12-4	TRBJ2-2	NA	CASSIVGPHTGELFF	TGTGCCAGCAGTATCGTCGGACCCCACACCGGGGAGCTGTTTTTT
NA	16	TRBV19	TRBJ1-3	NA	CASSPRQANSGNTIYF	TGTGCCAGTAGTCCGAGGCAGGCGAACTCTGGAAACACCATATATTTT
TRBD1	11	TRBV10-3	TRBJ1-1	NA	CATGTGDEAFF	TGTGCCACAGGGACAGGGGATGAAGCTTTTTTT
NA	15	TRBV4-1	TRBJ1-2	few	CASSQDRGSGYGYTF	TGCGCCAGCAGCCAAGATCGGGGCAGCGGCTATGGCTACACCTTC
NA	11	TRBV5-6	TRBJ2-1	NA	CASSLGGSQFF	TGTGCCAGCAGCTTGGGAGGATCGCAGTTCTTC
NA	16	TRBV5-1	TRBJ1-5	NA	CASSLEGVRRNQPQHF	TGCGCCAGCAGCTTGGAAGGGGTAAGGCGCAATCAGCCCCAGCATTTT
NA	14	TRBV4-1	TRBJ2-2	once	CASSPRLVPGELFF	TGCGCCAGCAGCCCCCGACTAGTCCCCGGGGAGCTGTTTTTT
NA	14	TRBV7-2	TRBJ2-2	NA	CASSLARGQGELFF	TGTGCCAGCAGCTTAGCGAGAGGGCAGGGGGAGCTGTTTTTT
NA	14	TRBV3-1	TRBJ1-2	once	CASSQDTRANGYTF	TGTGCCAGCAGCCAAGATACACGGGCCAATGGCTACACCTTC
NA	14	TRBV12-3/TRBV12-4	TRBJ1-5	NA	CASSWRGGNQPQHF	TGTGCCAGCAGCTGGAGAGGAGGCAATCAGCCCCAGCATTTT
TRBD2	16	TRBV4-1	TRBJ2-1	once	CASSPRTSGIFNEQFF	TGCGCCAGCAGCCCCCGGACTAGCGGGATCTTCAATGAGCAGTTCTTC
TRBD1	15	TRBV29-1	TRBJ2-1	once	CSVGTGTTNYNEQFF	TGCAGCGTTGGGACAGGGACCACTAACTACAATGAGCAGTTCTTC
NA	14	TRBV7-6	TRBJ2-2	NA	CASSKSVTPGELFF	TGTGCCAGCAGCAAAAGCGTCACACCCGGGGAGCTGTTTTTT
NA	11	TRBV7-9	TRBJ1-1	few	CASSLRTEAFF	TGTGCCAGCAGTTTGCGTACTGAAGCTTTCTTT
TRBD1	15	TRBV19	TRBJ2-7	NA	CASSMGDRGPYEQYF	TGTGCCAGTAGTATGGGGGACAGGGGGCCCTACGAGCAGTACTTC
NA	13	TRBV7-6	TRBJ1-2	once	CASSLDGSYGYTF	TGTGCCAGCAGCTTAGACGGCTCCTATGGCTACACCTTC
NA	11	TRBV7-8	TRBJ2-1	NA	CASSNYNEQFF	TGTGCCAGCAGCAACTACAATGAGCAGTTCTTC
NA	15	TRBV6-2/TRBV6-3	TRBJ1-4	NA	CASSYRRVPSEKLFF	TGTGCCAGCAGTTACAGGAGGGTTCCCTCGGAAAAACTGTTTTTT
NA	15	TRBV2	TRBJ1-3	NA	CASSVRAGSGNTIYF	TGTGCCAGCAGTGTTCGGGCCGGCTCTGGAAACACCATATATTTT
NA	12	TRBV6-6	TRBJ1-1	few	CASSYSQGEAFF	TGTGCCAGCAGTTACTCCCAGGGGGAAGCTTTCTTT
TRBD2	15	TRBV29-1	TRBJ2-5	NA	CSVELLAGAGETQYF	TGCAGCGTTGAATTGCTAGCGGGAGCGGGAGAGACCCAGTACTTC
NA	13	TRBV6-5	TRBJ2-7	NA	CASSWTGIHEQYF	TGTGCCAGCTCCTGGACGGGCATCCACGAGCAGTACTTC
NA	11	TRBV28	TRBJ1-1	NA	CASSFPRGAFF	TGTGCCAGCAGTTTTCCTAGGGGAGCTTTCTTT
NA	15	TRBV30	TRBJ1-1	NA	CAWIWGPTPNTEAFF	TGTGCCTGGATCTGGGGACCGACTCCGAACACTGAAGCTTTCTTT
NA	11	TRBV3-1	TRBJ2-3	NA	CASASGDTQYF	TGTGCCAGCGCCTCGGGGGATACGCAGTATTTT
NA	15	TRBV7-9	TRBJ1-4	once	CASSSSQGLGEKLFF	TGTGCCAGCAGCTCATCCCAGGGACTTGGTGAAAAACTGTTTTTT
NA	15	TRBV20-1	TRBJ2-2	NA	CSARSPGQATGELFF	TGCAGTGCTCGATCCCCTGGGCAGGCGACCGGGGAGCTGTTTTTT
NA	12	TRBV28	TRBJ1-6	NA	CASSLLDSPLHF	TGTGCCAGCAGTTTATTAGATTCACCCCTCCACTTT
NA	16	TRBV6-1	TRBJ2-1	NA	CASSGTTRIGIHEQFF	TGTGCCAGCAGTGGGACCACTAGAATTGGTATCCATGAGCAGTTCTTC
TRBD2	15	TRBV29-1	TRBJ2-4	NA	CSVASHGGAKNIQYF	TGCAGCGTGGCCTCCCACGGGGGGGCCAAAAACATTCAGTACTTC
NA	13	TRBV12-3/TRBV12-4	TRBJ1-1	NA	CASRRTSGTEAFF	TGTGCCAGCAGGAGGACATCGGGGACTGAAGCTTTCTTT
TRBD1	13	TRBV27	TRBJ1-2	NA	CATAYRGGGGYTF	TGTGCCACCGCCTACAGGGGAGGGGGTGGCTACACCTTC
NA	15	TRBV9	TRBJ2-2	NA	CASSRVGRNTGELFF	TGTGCCAGCAGCAGAGTTGGGCGAAACACCGGGGAGCTGTTTTTT
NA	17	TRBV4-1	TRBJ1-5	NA	CASSQDGKGLSNQPQHF	TGCGCCAGCAGCCAAGATGGGAAAGGGTTGAGCAATCAGCCCCAGCATTTT
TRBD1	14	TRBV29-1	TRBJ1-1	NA	CSVTLQGTWTEAFF	TGCAGCGTTACCCTACAGGGGACTTGGACTGAAGCTTTCTTT
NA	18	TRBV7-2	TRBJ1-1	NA	CASSTAKVGGVWNTEAFF	TGTGCCAGCAGCACTGCAAAAGTTGGGGGGGTTTGGAACACTGAAGCTTTCTTT
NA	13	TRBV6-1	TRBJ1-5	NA	CASSEQGRQPQHF	TGTGCCAGCAGTGAGCAGGGAAGGCAGCCCCAGCATTTT
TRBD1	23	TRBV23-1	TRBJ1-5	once	CASSQYLFLTGGERRWGNQPQHF	TGCGCCAGCAGTCAATATTTATTTTTGACAGGGGGCGAAAGGAGATGGGGCAATCAGCCCCAGCATTTT
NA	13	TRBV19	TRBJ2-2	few	CASSLQVTGELFF	TGTGCCAGTAGTTTGCAAGTGACCGGGGAGCTGTTTTTT